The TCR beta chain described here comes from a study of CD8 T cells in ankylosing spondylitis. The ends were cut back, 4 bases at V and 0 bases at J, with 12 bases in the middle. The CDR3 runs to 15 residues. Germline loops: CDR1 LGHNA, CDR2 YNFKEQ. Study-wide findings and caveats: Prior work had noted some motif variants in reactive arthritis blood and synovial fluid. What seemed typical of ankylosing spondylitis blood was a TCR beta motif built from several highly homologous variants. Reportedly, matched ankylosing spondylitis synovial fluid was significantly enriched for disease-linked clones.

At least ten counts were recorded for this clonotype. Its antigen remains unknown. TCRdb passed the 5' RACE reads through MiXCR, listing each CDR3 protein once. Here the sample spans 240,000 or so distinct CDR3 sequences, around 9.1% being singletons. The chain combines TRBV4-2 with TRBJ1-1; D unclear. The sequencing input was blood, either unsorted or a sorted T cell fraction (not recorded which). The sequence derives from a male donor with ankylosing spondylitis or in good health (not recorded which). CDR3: CASSPGMTVNTEAFF. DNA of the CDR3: TGTGCCAGCAGCCCTGGTATGACGGTGAACACTGAAGCTTTCTTT.